This T cell receptor (beta chain) was captured by sequencing in a study of cytomegalovirus exposure and HLA in healthy donors. The trim removed 6 bases at V and 7 bases at J, leaving 16 bases unmatched. The CDR3 has 16 residues. The germline V gene has CDR1 LNHDA and CDR2 SQIVND (reference sequence). The PCR employed 60 Vbeta primers together with 13 Jbeta primers. This table comes from immunoSEQ multiplex PCR, and its TCRdb copy is limited to in-frame clones, with some not included. The profile shows fewer than 250,000 clones, about 75% of them singletons. The V call is TRBV19, the J call TRBJ2-7; 9 bases are a match to TRBD2. Source material: PBMCs. This sequence was found in a male donor in good health and CMV-seronegative. CDR3 amino acids: CASSPRSAGGPWEQYF. In DNA, the CDR3 is TGTGCCAGTAGCCCCCGATCGGCGGGAGGGCCATGGGAGCAGTACTTC. The whole variable domain, remainder taken from reference TRBV19 and TRBJ2-7, is DGGITQSPKYLFRKEGQNVTLSCEQNLNHDAMYWYRQDPGQGLRLIYYSQIVNDFQKGDIAEGYSVSREKKESFPLTVTSAQKNPTAFYLCASSPRSAGGPWEQYFGPGTRLTVT.